Each of the 19 T cell receptor beta chains below was sequenced from the same sample in a study of T cell clusters in autoimmune cytopenias. TRB rearrangements were amplified by touch-down multiplex PCR with mixed TRB-A/B primers. Reanalyzing the multiplex PCR reads, TCRdb keeps one entry per CDR3 protein, without DNA. The listing contains about 6,700 distinct CDR3 sequences. Each sample's input was around 250 ng genomic DNA, 40,000 or so genome equivalents. The sample was also reused in another study, on T cell repertoires in aging, cancer and after chemotherapy.

The specimen was peripheral blood. Every receptor here comes from a human donor in good health.

This clonotype is labeled medium-sized based on frequency. The chain joins TRBV19 to TRBJ2-5; there is no DNA to check the TCRdb D call of TRBD1. Germline CDR1 reads LNHDA; CDR2 reads SQIVND (reference sequence). This CDR3 is built from 13 residues. The CDR3 loop reads CASSNRGRETQYF. Using reference TRBV19 and TRBJ2-5 for the parts outside the CDR3, the full variable domain is DGGITQSPKYLFRKEGQNVTLSCEQNLNHDAMYWYRQDPGQGLRLIYYSQIVNDFQKGDIAEGYSVSREKKESFPLTVTSAQKNPTAFYLCASSNRGRETQYFGPGTRLLVL.

This clonotype is classed as medium-sized by frequency. The chain links TRBV6-5 to TRBJ1-1; the TCRdb D gene call, TRBD1, has no DNA to confirm it. Germline-derived CDR1 and CDR2 are MNHEY and SVGAGI. CDR3 length equals 14 residues. The CDR3 sequence: CASRTGTVNTEAFF.

This clonotype counts as medium-sized (0.01 to 0.1%) by frequency. The rearrangement uses TRBV6-5 and TRBJ2-1; there is no DNA to check the TCRdb D call of TRBD1. The CDR3 sequence is 16 residues long. Germline lookup yields CDR1 MNHEY and CDR2 SVGAGI. CDR3 protein: CASTQSGATLHNEQFF.

By frequency, this clonotype is medium-sized. The CDR3 loop reads CASSMVGAGALGDTQYF. This rearrangement joins TRBV19 to TRBJ2-3; TCRdb gives TRBD1 as the D gene, but with no DNA this cannot be confirmed. This CDR3 has 17 amino acids. In germline, CDR1 is LNHDA, CDR2 SQIVND (reference sequence).

This clonotype is called medium-sized based on its frequency. The chain joins TRBV30 to TRBJ2-7; TCRdb lists TRBD2, though no DNA is available to test this call. In germline, CDR1 is GTSNPN, CDR2 SVGIG (reference sequence). The CDR3 contains 12 residues. CDR3 residues: CAWSPGTSEQYF.

CDR3 loop: CSAPGGRANTEAFF. The chain carries TRBV20-1 and TRBJ1-1; absent DNA, TCRdb's TRBD1 call cannot be checked. Per the germline V gene, CDR1 is DFQATT and CDR2 is SNEGSKA (reference sequence). CDR3 length equals 14 residues.

In terms of frequency, this clonotype is medium-sized. The gene calls are TRBV27 and TRBJ2-1; TCRdb's D call of TRBD1 is untestable without DNA. Germline assignment: CDR1 MNHEY and CDR2 SMNVEV (reference sequence). The CDR3 runs to 14 residues. The CDR3 loop reads CASSQRQGRNEQFF.

This clonotype registers medium-sized by frequency. This chain connects TRBV19 to TRBJ1-2; lacking DNA, the TRBD1 call made by TCRdb goes unchecked. CDR1 LNHDA and CDR2 SQIVND come from the germline V gene (reference sequence). CDR3 size: 15 residues. CDR3 loop: CASTLGDRGYYGYTF.

This chain uses TRBV27 with TRBJ1-2. The CDR3 covers 13 residues. Germline CDR1 and CDR2: MNHEY and SMNVEV (reference sequence). The CDR3: CASKGEGNYGYTF.

The chain recombines TRBV6-5 with TRBJ1-5. CDR3 length: 14 residues. Per the germline V gene, CDR1 is MNHEY and CDR2 is SVGAGI. This chain's CDR3 is CASSYGVSNQPQHF.

This chain joins TRBV6-5 and TRBJ1-2; absent DNA, TCRdb's TRBD1 call cannot be checked. Germline CDR1 is MNHEY and CDR2 is SVGAGI. CDR3 length: 18 residues. CDR3 sequence reads: CASSEKAATTGGDYGYTF.

The rearrangement joins TRBV5-5 to TRBJ2-5; with no DNA, the TCRdb D assignment of TRBD2 cannot be verified. Germline V gene data show CDR1 as SGHKS and CDR2 as YYEKEE (reference sequence). The CDR3 sequence is 16 residues long. The CDR3 loop is CASSHPQRGGEKTQYF.

V is TRBV5-5 and J is TRBJ2-7. The CDR3 is made up of 14 amino acids. Germline V gene sequence: CDR1 SGHKS, CDR2 YYEKEE (reference sequence). The CDR3: CASSFSNDRYEQYF.

This clonotype registers medium-sized by frequency. V and J are TRBV18 and TRBJ1-5; checking the TCRdb D call of TRBD1 is not possible without DNA. Germline V gene sequence: CDR1 KGHSH, CDR2 LQKENI. The CDR3 spans 15 residues. The CDR3 here is CASSALEGPDQPQHF.

The J gene is TRBJ1-2, the V gene TRBV6-2 or TRBV6-3. The V gene's germline CDR1 is MNHEY and CDR2 SVGEGT. The CDR3 covers 13 residues. The CDR3 sequence is CASSSPTVYGYTF.

V and J are TRBV6-1 and TRBJ2-4; TCRdb's D call of TRBD1 is untestable without DNA. The CDR3 has 15 amino acids. Germline CDR1 is MNHNS and CDR2 is SASEGT. CDR3 region: CASSGQGRTKNIQYF.

This clonotype shows up as medium-sized by frequency. The chain couples TRBV13 to TRBJ2-5; TCRdb proposes TRBD2, but this gene call is untestable without DNA. The CDR3 length is 16 residues. CDR1 is PRHDT, CDR2 FYEKMQ, per germline (reference sequence). The CDR3 sequence is CASSLRLAGGKETQYF.

This chain connects TRBV6-2 or TRBV6-3 to TRBJ1-5. Germline CDR1 is MNHEY and CDR2 is SVGEGT. The CDR3 sequence is 14 residues long. CDR3 sequence: CASSYRVSNQPQHF.

This chain uses TRBV7-2 with TRBJ1-6. Germline CDR1 is SGHTA and CDR2 is FQGNSA. CDR3 length equals 13 residues. CDR3 amino acids: CASSPYSNSPLHF.